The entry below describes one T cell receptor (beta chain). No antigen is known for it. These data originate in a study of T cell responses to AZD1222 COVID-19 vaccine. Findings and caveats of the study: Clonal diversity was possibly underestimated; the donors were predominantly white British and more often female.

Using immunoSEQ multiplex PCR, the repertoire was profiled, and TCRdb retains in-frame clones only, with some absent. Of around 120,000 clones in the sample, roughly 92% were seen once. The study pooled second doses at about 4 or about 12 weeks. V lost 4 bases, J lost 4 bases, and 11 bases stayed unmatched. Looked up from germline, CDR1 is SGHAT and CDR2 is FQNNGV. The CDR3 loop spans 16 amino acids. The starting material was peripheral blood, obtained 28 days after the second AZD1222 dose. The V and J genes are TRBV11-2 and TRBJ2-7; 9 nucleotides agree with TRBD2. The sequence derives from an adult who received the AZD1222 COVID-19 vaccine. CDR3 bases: TGTGCCAGCAGCTCAATATTAGCGGGAGAAGGGTACGAGCAGTACTTC. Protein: CASSSILAGEGYEQYF.